This T cell receptor beta chain was recovered during a study of blood T cell repertoires in COVID-19. The overall study: Samples representing acute and convalescent COVID-19 were sourced from the United States, Italy and Spain.

Original analysis: Estimates of nucleated cell counts were drawn from the amplification of reference gene primers. TCRdb keeps only in-frame clones here, not all; method: immunoSEQ multiplex PCR. Clonal size and the V and J genes are those of that table, whereas D and trimming came from the DNA. Among some 250,000 clones listed, approximately 78% were seen once. Source material: peripheral blood. The source of this sequence is a woman in her sixties with active or convalescent COVID-19.

The DNA for the CDR3 is TGTGCCAGTAGCCCCAGGGCAACAGTTAATGGCTACACCTTC. This encodes CASSPRATVNGYTF. This chain connects TRBV19 to TRBJ1-2, with TRBD1 as a possible D gene (5 bases). V lost 6 bases and J lost 6, with 17 bases in between. The CDR3 loop spans 14 amino acids. Germline V gives CDR1 LNHDA, CDR2 SQIVND (reference sequence).